Listed below are T cell receptor beta chains from one sample, sequenced in a study of shared clonotypes between healthy human individuals. Measured with immunoSEQ multiplex PCR; TCRdb has only the in-frame clones, and not every one. The table has roughly 1,600,000 clones, just under 99% seen once. Specimen: naive CD4+ T cells sorted from blood. The source of these receptors is a man younger than 40 in good health. Both conserved end residues are part of each CDR3. The D gene is left open where the match is weak.

TRBV5-1	.	TRBJ1-5	CASSLGEPSQPQHF	TGCGCCAGCAGCCTAGGGGAGCCCAGTCAGCCCCAGCATTTT
TRBV28	.	TRBJ2-2	CASRAWTGELFF	TGTGCCAGCAGGGCCTGGACCGGGGAGCTGTTTTTT
TRBV28	.	TRBJ1-4	CASSFGRSNEKLFF	TGTGCCAGCAGTTTTGGCAGGTCTAATGAAAAACTGTTTTTT
TRBV7-9	.	TRBJ2-7	CASSRGDRYEQYF	TGTGCCAGCAGCCGTGGAGACCGGTACGAGCAGTACTTC
TRBV6-5	.	TRBJ2-6	CASSYRESAGANVLTF	TGTGCCAGCAGTTACAGGGAGTCTGCTGGGGCCAACGTCCTGACTTTC
TRBV7-8	.	TRBJ1-5	CASSPGPDYSNQPQHF	TGTGCCAGCAGCCCCGGACCAGACTATAGCAATCAGCCCCAGCATTTT
TRBV6-1	.	TRBJ1-5	CASSEHTDQPQHF	TGTGCCAGCAGTGAACACACAGATCAGCCCCAGCATTTT
TRBV28	.	TRBJ2-7	CASSSGWQQYF	TGTGCCAGCAGTTCGGGGTGGCAGCAGTACTTC
TRBV25-1	.	TRBJ2-3	CASSDRGAQGTQYGQYF	TGTGCCAGCAGTGACCGAGGGGCTCAAGGGACCCAATACGGGCAGTATTTT
TRBV6-1	TRBD1	TRBJ1-1	CASSMTGMNTEAFF	TGTGCCAGCAGTATGACAGGGATGAACACTGAAGCTTTCTTT
TRBV18	.	TRBJ1-4	CASSHDRLNEKLFF	TGTGCCAGCTCCCACGACCGCCTCAATGAAAAACTGTTTTTT
TRBV5-1	.	TRBJ2-7	CASSETGTLDEQYF	TGCGCCAGCAGTGAAACCGGGACTCTGGACGAGCAGTACTTC
TRBV5-1	.	TRBJ2-2	CASSLAGGDTGELFF	TGCGCCAGCAGCTTGGCCGGGGGCGACACCGGGGAGCTGTTTTTT